This is a list of T cell receptor beta chains from one sample in a study of response to subunit inactivated influenza vaccine. TCRdb reprocessed the RT-PCR reads with MiXCR, giving one entry per CDR3 protein. Of about 610,000 distinct CDR3 sequences in the sample, 14% are singletons; the top ten hold 11%. The sample here was PBMCs from blood, taken 12 days after vaccination. The source of these receptors is a man in his forties or fifties who received an inactivated influenza vaccine. The CDR3 runs from the conserved cysteine through the conserved F or W. D genes are given only for firm matches. Clone size is given for some rows only: seen once, a few or many times, or a class if the clone is expanded.

d_call,clone_size,v_call,j_call,cdr3_nt,cdr3_aa
-,few,TRBV18,TRBJ2-5,TGTGCCAGCTCAAACTTCGGCGAGCAAGAGACCCAGTACTTC,CASSNFGEQETQYF
TRBD2,many,TRBV5-1,TRBJ2-1,TGCGCCAGCAGCCCTGGGACTAGCGGGATATCCTACAATGAGCAGTTCTTC,CASSPGTSGISYNEQFF
TRBD1,-,TRBV6-5,TRBJ1-6,TGTGCCAGCAGTTACACGGGACAGGGTAAATCACCCCTCCACTTT,CASSYTGQGKSPLHF
-,many,TRBV7-9,TRBJ2-7,TGTGCCAGCAGCTTAGGACTCGGGGAGCAGTACTTC,CASSLGLGEQYF
TRBD1,few,TRBV5-1,TRBJ1-5,TGCGCCAGCAGCTGGAACAGGGGGCGAGGGCAGCCCCAGCATTTT,CASSWNRGRGQPQHF
TRBD2,few,TRBV9,TRBJ2-7,TGTGCCAGCAGCGCGGGACTAGCGGGGGATTCCTACGAGCAGTACTTC,CASSAGLAGDSYEQYF
-,-,TRBV5-1,TRBJ2-2,TGCGCCAGCAGCTTGGGCCGCTCGGACCCTGGAACCGGGGAGCTGTTTTTT,CASSLGRSDPGTGELFF
-,-,TRBV7-9,TRBJ2-3,TGTGCCAGCAGACCATTCCCGGCACACACAGATACGCAGTATTTT,CASRPFPAHTDTQYF
-,many,TRBV10-3,TRBJ2-2,TGTGCCATCAGTGCGGGGTCCAACACCGGGGAGCTGTTTTTT,CAISAGSNTGELFF
TRBD2,-,TRBV12-3/TRBV12-4,TRBJ2-1,TGTGCCAGCAGTTTCCCTAGCGGGGACGAAAAGGGGGATGAGCAGTTCTTC,CASSFPSGDEKGDEQFF
TRBD1,-,TRBV20-1,TRBJ2-1,TGCAGTGCTGGATCGGAATACAGGGGTGTTCGGTTCTTC,CSAGSEYRGVRFF
-,-,TRBV29-1,TRBJ1-2,TGCAGCGTAGCCATCTCGGGGGGCCGCTATGGCTACACCTTC,CSVAISGGRYGYTF
TRBD1,few,TRBV7-6,TRBJ2-5,TGTGCCAGCAGCTTAGAGGGAGGACAGGGCCAAGAGACCCAGTACTTC,CASSLEGGQGQETQYF
TRBD1,few,TRBV12-3/TRBV12-4,TRBJ2-3,TGTGCCAGCAGTCACACCGGGACAGGGATAGCAGATACGCAGTATTTT,CASSHTGTGIADTQYF
-,few,TRBV3-1,TRBJ2-1,TGTGCCAGCAGCCAAGGGGTCGACAGAAAGCAGTTCTTC,CASSQGVDRKQFF
-,-,TRBV12-3/TRBV12-4,TRBJ2-5,TGTGCCAGCAGTTTAGCGCACGGGGGAGTGACCCAGTACTTC,CASSLAHGGVTQYF
TRBD1,-,TRBV12-3/TRBV12-4,TRBJ1-6,TGTGCCAGCAGTCTTGAGACAGGGGGCAGATCACCCCTCCACTTT,CASSLETGGRSPLHF
TRBD1,-,TRBV6-1,TRBJ2-4,TGTGCCAGCAGCCGGGACAGGGGTTATGCCAAAAACATTCAGTACTTC,CASSRDRGYAKNIQYF
-,-,TRBV7-9,TRBJ2-1,TGTGCCAGCAGCTTAGGGGGGGCGCGTGAGCAGTTCTTC,CASSLGGAREQFF
-,-,TRBV2,TRBJ2-2,TGTGCCAGCAGAGTCGACTCTAACACCGGGGAGCTGTTTTTT,CASRVDSNTGELFF
-,many,TRBV7-2,TRBJ2-3,TGTGCCAGCAGCCCTACGGGTCTATGGGCAGATACGCAGTATTTT,CASSPTGLWADTQYF
TRBD2,-,TRBV7-2,TRBJ2-2,TGTGCCAGCAGCTTAACGGGAGGGAGCACCGGGGAGCTGTTTTTT,CASSLTGGSTGELFF
-,few,TRBV14,TRBJ2-4,TGTGCCAGCAGCCCTTTGGGGGGCCTAAACAACATTCAGTACTTC,CASSPLGGLNNIQYF
TRBD1,few,TRBV7-7,TRBJ2-5,TGTGCTAGCACCCACGGACAGGGGATAATGGAGACCCAGTACTTC,CASTHGQGIMETQYF
-,few,TRBV20-1,TRBJ1-2,TGCAGTGCTAGAGATGGACAGATCAACTATGGCTACACCTTC,CSARDGQINYGYTF
-,few,TRBV7-9,TRBJ2-7,TGTGCCAGCACTTCGGGCGGAGCCTACGAGCAGTACTTC,CASTSGGAYEQYF
-,-,TRBV12-3/TRBV12-4,TRBJ2-1,TGTGCCAGCAGTTTAGGTGGGAGAGCAGGTTACAATGAGCAGTTCTTC,CASSLGGRAGYNEQFF
TRBD2,many,TRBV5-1,TRBJ2-1,TGCGCCAGCAGCTTGGCAAGCGGGGGTTTAGATGAGCAGTTCTTC,CASSLASGGLDEQFF
-,-,TRBV11-1,TRBJ2-1,TGTGCCAGCAGCTCCCGGGGTAGGGGGGGGCTAAAATCCTACAATGAGCAGTTCTTC,CASSSRGRGGLKSYNEQFF
TRBD1,many,TRBV20-1,TRBJ2-7,TGCAGTGCTAGACCGTCCCCGGGACAGGGGCTAAGGGACTACTACGAGCAGTACTTC,CSARPSPGQGLRDYYEQYF
-,many,TRBV18,TRBJ2-7,TGTGCCAGCTCACCCAAGGGCTACGAGCAGTACTTC,CASSPKGYEQYF